Sequencing of this T cell receptor (beta chain) was carried out in a study of blood T cell repertoires in COVID-19. Recruited during active infection, patients (from Seattle) were subsequently followed longitudinally. Produced via immunoSEQ multiplex PCR; TCRdb's table is partial and in-frame only. The table records 150,000 to 250,000 clones, roughly 94% of them present only once. V lost 5 bases to trimming and J lost 8 bases, with 12 bases between them. The CDR3 is 12 residues long. The sequence was obtained from a man aged 30-40 years with COVID-19, enrolled during active disease. The genes are TRBV12-3 or TRBV12-4 and TRBJ1-2; possibly TRBD1 for D (6 bases). The specimen was peripheral blood. CDR3 bases: TGTGCCAGCAGTGGACAGATGAACGGCTACACCTTC. It specifies CASSGQMNGYTF.